Below are 21 T cell receptor beta chains sequenced from a single sample in a study of cytomegalovirus exposure and HLA in healthy donors. The primer mix had 60 Vbeta and 13 Jbeta primers. Some clones are missing from TCRdb's copy, which holds only in-frame ones; the method was immunoSEQ multiplex PCR. The data hold around 170,000 clones, with roughly 79% observed a single time. Sequenced sample: PBMCs. These receptors all stem from a woman aged 45-59 years in good health and CMV-seropositive.

The genes are TRBV2 and TRBJ2-3; 9 bases align to TRBD2. Losses at the gene ends were 5 bases for V and 1 base for J; bases not matched to a gene: 1. CDR3 length equals 14 residues. CDR1 and CDR2 from the germline V gene are SNHLY and FYNNEI. This chain's CDR3 is CASSLAGGTDTQYF. The CDR3 DNA sequence: TGTGCCAGCAGTTTAGCGGGGGGCACAGATACGCAGTATTTT.

The J gene is TRBJ1-1, the V gene TRBV19; 7 bases match TRBD1. The CDR3 spans 16 residues. CDR1 LNHDA and CDR2 SQIVND come from the germline V gene (reference sequence). V lost 3 bases, J lost 6 bases, and 13 bases stayed unmatched. The CDR3 DNA sequence: TGTGCCAGTAGTATCCGGGACAGCTCCTTAGGGGCTGAAGCTTTCTTT. Translating it yields CASSIRDSSLGAEAFF.

The genes are TRBV5-1 and TRBJ2-3; TRBD2 aligns across 12 bases. Germline values: CDR1 SGHRS, CDR2 YFSETQ. V lost 1 base, J lost 1 base, and 4 bases stayed unmatched. CDR3 length equals 17 residues. CDR3 amino acids: CASSLLAGGPGTDTQYF. The DNA of the CDR3 is TGCGCCAGCAGCTTGCTAGCGGGGGGGCCGGGCACAGATACGCAGTATTTT.

This chain uses TRBV19 with TRBJ1-5; TRBD1 might be the D (6 bases). Looked up from germline, CDR1 is LNHDA and CDR2 is SQIVND (reference sequence). This CDR3 is built from 17 residues. Trimming removed 3 bases at V and 2 bases at J, with 17 bases between. The CDR3 nucleotides are TGTGCCAGTAGTATTTCCAGGGGCCCGGGTGGCAATCAGCCCCAGCATTTT. This translates into CASSISRGPGGNQPQHF. The variable domain in full, with the rest retrieved from reference TRBV19 and TRBJ1-5, is DGGITQSPKYLFRKEGQNVTLSCEQNLNHDAMYWYRQDPGQGLRLIYYSQIVNDFQKGDIAEGYSVSREKKESFPLTVTSAQKNPTAFYLCASSISRGPGGNQPQHFGDGTRLSIL.

The V call is TRBV28, the J call TRBJ2-3; 10 nucleotides match TRBD1. J was trimmed by 9 bases and V by 10 bases; bases with no gene match: 13. Germline V gene data show CDR1 as MDHEN and CDR2 as SYDVKM. This CDR3 has 14 amino acids. CDR3: CAILRDRGPGTQYF. The CDR3 DNA sequence: TGTGCCATTCTCCGGGACAGGGGCCCCGGAACGCAGTATTTT.

The chain carries TRBV15 and TRBJ1-6, with D unresolved. Trimming cost V 6 bases and J 0 bases, with 6 bases left between them. This CDR3 contains 14 residues. Looked up from germline, CDR1 is LNHNV and CDR2 is YYDKDF (reference sequence). The CDR3 protein is CATRKSSYNSPLHF. In DNA form, the CDR3 reads TGTGCCACCAGGAAGAGCTCCTATAATTCACCCCTCCACTTT. Filled out from reference TRBV15 and TRBJ1-6, the complete variable domain reads DAMVIQNPRYQVTQFGKPVTLSCSQTLNHNVMYWYQQKSSQAPKLLFHYYDKDFNNEADTPDNFQSRRPNTSFCFLDIRSPGLGDTAMYLCATRKSSYNSPLHFGNGTRLTVT.

The V gene is TRBV4-3, the J gene TRBJ2-7, with 10 bases lining up with TRBD1. The CDR3 totals 16 residues. The junction had 11 bases not matched to a gene; V was cut back by 3 bases and J by 6 bases. CDR1 and CDR2 from the germline V gene are LGHNA and YSLEER. This CDR3 is CASSHLTGTGVGEQYF. For the CDR3, the DNA is TGCGCCAGCAGCCATCTAACGGGGACAGGGGTGGGCGAGCAGTACTTC.

The V gene is TRBV7-2, the J gene TRBJ2-5, with 13 positions matching TRBD2. Germline V gene sequence: CDR1 SGHTA, CDR2 FQGNSA. With 5 bases clipped from V and 5 bases from J, the junction kept 8 bases outside the gene matches. There are 16 residues in the CDR3. The CDR3 protein is CASSATSGRAGETQYF. In nucleotides, the CDR3 is TGTGCCAGCAGCGCCACTAGCGGGAGGGCCGGGGAGACCCAGTACTTC.

This chain connects TRBV18 to TRBJ1-4, with D possibly TRBD1 on 5 matching bases. This CDR3 contains 16 residues. Germline V gives CDR1 KGHSH, CDR2 LQKENI. Trimming cost V 4 bases and J 0 bases, with 12 bases left between them. CDR3 sequence reads: CASSRNRPATNEKLFF. CDR3 DNA sequence: TGTGCCAGCTCACGAAACAGGCCTGCAACTAATGAAAAACTGTTTTTT.

Written as DNA, the CDR3 is TGCAGCGGATGGGACAGGGTTGGTCCTGAAGCTTTCTTT. This translates into CSGWDRVGPEAFF. The chain carries TRBV29-1 and TRBJ1-1; 9 bases agree with TRBD1. J was trimmed by 6 bases and V by 7 bases; bases with no gene match: 9. Germline loops: CDR1 SQVTM, CDR2 ANQGSEA. This CDR3 contains 13 residues.

This clone was seen more than once but under ten times. The chain is built from TRBV18 and TRBJ2-1; 10 nucleotides align to TRBD2. Germline loops: CDR1 KGHSH, CDR2 LQKENI. The V segment lost 4 bases and the J segment 5 bases; nucleotides outside the gene matches: 2. CDR3 size: 14 residues. The CDR3 DNA sequence: TGTGCCAGCTCACGGGGACTAGCGAACAATGAGCAGTTCTTC. Protein: CASSRGLANNEQFF. The whole variable domain, filled in from reference TRBV18 and TRBJ2-1, reads NAGVMQNPRHLVRRRGQEARLRCSPMKGHSHVYWYRQLPEEGLKFMVYLQKENIIDESGMPKERFSAEFPKEGPSILRIQQVVRGDSAAYFCASSRGLANNEQFFGPGTRLTVL.

This clone was counted a few times. The chain uses TRBV6-6 and TRBJ1-1; D is undetermined. CDR1 and CDR2 from the germline V gene are MNHNY and SVGAGI (reference sequence). The CDR3 runs to 13 residues. The V gene lost 7 bases and the J gene lost 1 base, with 10 bases spanning the gap. The CDR3 nucleotides are TGTGCCAGCACCCCCCAAGCGAACACTGAAGCTTTCTTT. The encoded protein is CASTPQANTEAFF.

This rearrangement joins TRBV7-6 to TRBJ2-1; 10 positions agree with TRBD2. This CDR3 region has 16 residues. With 1 base clipped from V and 9 bases from J, the junction kept 9 bases outside the gene matches. Germline loops: CDR1 SGHVS, CDR2 FNYEAQ. The CDR3 spells CASSLVKSGRAVEQFF. In nucleotides, the CDR3 is TGTGCCAGCAGCTTAGTCAAAAGCGGGAGGGCCGTTGAGCAGTTCTTC.

The chain links TRBV18 to TRBJ2-7, with 8 bases identical to TRBD2. Germline values: CDR1 KGHSH, CDR2 LQKENI. V lost 2 bases and J lost 4; bases outside the gene matches: 4. The CDR3 extends over 14 amino acids. The CDR3 DNA is TGTGCCAGCTCACCAAGCGGGAGTAAGTACGAGCAGTACTTC. Amino acids: CASSPSGSKYEQYF.

The J gene is TRBJ2-5, the V gene TRBV15; 9 bases align to TRBD1. From germline, CDR1 is LNHNV and CDR2 YYDKDF (reference sequence). The J segment lost 11 bases and the V segment lost 5 bases, leaving 6 bases of the junction unmatched. There are 12 residues in the CDR3. The DNA of the CDR3 is TGTGCCACCAGCGGACGGACAGGGGAGCAGTACTTC. Translated, it gives CATSGRTGEQYF.

In its sample, this clone was seen a few times. This rearrangement joins TRBV6-5 to TRBJ1-2, with a possible D match to TRBD1 (6 bases). The CDR3 consists of 14 residues. V lost 6 bases, J lost 4 bases, and 15 bases lay in between. CDR1 and CDR2 (germline): MNHEY, SVGAGI. The CDR3 spells CASRPGAVGYGYTF. The CDR3 DNA is TGTGCCAGCAGGCCAGGGGCAGTAGGCTATGGCTACACCTTC.

V and J are TRBV28 and TRBJ2-7; no clear D. The CDR3 is 14 residues long. Trimming shortened V by 0 bases and J by 1 base, and 7 bases separated the two germline ends. Germline V lookup: CDR1 MDHEN, CDR2 SYDVKM. This chain's CDR3 is CASSLWTTSYEQYF. DNA of the CDR3: TGTGCCAGCAGTTTATGGACGACATCCTACGAGCAGTACTTC.

The genes are TRBV27 and TRBJ1-1; 10 bases are shared with TRBD1. J was trimmed by 2 bases and V by 2 bases; bases with no gene match: 8. The length of the CDR3 is 17 residues. Germline values: CDR1 MNHEY, CDR2 SMNVEV (reference sequence). For the CDR3, the DNA is TGTGCCAGCAGTTTACGAGTTGGACAGGGGGGAAACACTGAAGCTTTCTTT. This sequence encodes CASSLRVGQGGNTEAFF.

The chain carries TRBV5-4 and TRBJ2-5; 13 positions agree with TRBD2. This CDR3 is built from 16 residues. Germline CDR1 reads SGHNT; CDR2 reads YYREEE (reference sequence). V dropped 3 bases and J dropped 4; count of bases not matched to a gene: 6. The CDR3 region is CASSSPTSGGGETQYF. The CDR3 DNA follows: TGTGCCAGCAGCTCCCCTACTAGCGGGGGGGGAGAGACCCAGTACTTC.

This chain connects TRBV9 to TRBJ2-5, with 7 bases that match TRBD2. Germline trimming cut 1 base from V and 3 bases from J; bases unmatched to any gene: 6. The CDR3 extends over 15 amino acids. The germline V gene encodes CDR1 SGDLS and CDR2 YYNGEE. CDR3 amino acids: CASSVSGGGEETQYF. The DNA of the CDR3 is TGTGCCAGCAGCGTATCTGGCGGGGGAGAAGAGACCCAGTACTTC.

The chain combines TRBV11-2 with TRBJ1-1; weak D call: TRBD1 (5 bases). V was shortened by 3 bases and J by 1 base, with 9 bases between the two germline ends. The CDR3 covers 14 residues. Germline lookup yields CDR1 SGHAT and CDR2 FQNNGV. CDR3 loop: CASSFDTGNTEAFF. In DNA, the CDR3 is TGTGCCAGCAGCTTCGATACAGGGAACACTGAAGCTTTCTTT.